This T cell receptor beta chain was documented in a study of graft-versus-host responses after intestinal transplantation. CDR3 size: 15 residues. The ends lost 0 bases at V and 10 bases at J; junction bases unmatched: 4. Germline CDR1 and CDR2: SGDLS and YYNGEE. TCRdb keeps only in-frame clones here, not all; method: immunoSEQ multiplex PCR. The profile shows 5,500 to 8,500 clones, around 26% of them singletons. This clone was seen only a few times. This sample comprised alloreactive CD4+ T cells from a mixed lymphocyte reaction culture, obtained before intestinal transplant. Subset meaning: CFSE-low proliferating T cells sorted from roughly six-day pre-transplant mixed lymphocyte reaction (GvH or HvG direction). The origin of this receptor is a human patient who received an intestinal transplant. This sequence joins TRBV9 and TRBJ2-1; 13 bases are a match to TRBD2. This CDR3 reads CASSVELAGGGEQFF. DNA for the CDR3: TGTGCCAGCAGCGTAGAACTAGCGGGAGGGGGAGAGCAGTTCTTC.